The 29 T cell receptor beta chains given below trace back to one sample, sequenced in a study of cytomegalovirus exposure and HLA in healthy donors. In the PCR, 60 Vbeta and 13 Jbeta primers were used. Generated by immunoSEQ multiplex PCR, the TCRdb table keeps only in-frame clones and is missing some. The table lists 80,000 to 95,000 clones, roughly 79% of them singletons. Sequences were obtained from PBMCs. These receptors originate from a female donor in good health and CMV-seronegative.

The rearrangement links TRBV18 to TRBJ2-3; TRBD2 matches 13 bases. V shed 3 bases and J 1 base; nucleotides not matched to a gene: 1. The germline V gene encodes CDR1 KGHSH and CDR2 LQKENI. CDR3 size: 16 residues. The DNA for the CDR3 is TGTGCCAGCTCACCGGGACTAGCGGGGCGCACAGATACGCAGTATTTT. Translation gives CASSPGLAGRTDTQYF.

The chain combines TRBV4-1 with TRBJ2-1, with 11 bases lining up with TRBD2. Per germline, CDR1 MGHRA and CDR2 YSYEKL. The CDR3 has 17 amino acids. Trimming at V came to 2 bases and at J to 6 bases, leaving 9 bases not matched to a gene. In DNA form, the CDR3 reads TGCGCCAGCAGCCAATTCCTAGCGGGAGGTCCCGCCAATGAGCAGTTCTTC. This sequence encodes CASSQFLAGGPANEQFF.

This clone was seen a handful of times. This chain links TRBV5-1 with TRBJ1-1, with D tentatively TRBD1 (5 bases). Deletions cut 3 bases from V and 0 bases from J, with 9 bases between. The CDR3 spans 14 residues. From germline, CDR1 is SGHRS and CDR2 YFSETQ. The CDR3 spells CASSSQVMNTEAFF. CDR3 bases: TGCGCCAGCAGCTCACAGGTGATGAACACTGAAGCTTTCTTT.

The chain links TRBV27 to TRBJ1-1, with D perhaps matching TRBD1 (6 bases). Per germline, CDR1 MNHEY and CDR2 SMNVEV (reference sequence). The CDR3 is 14 residues long. V lost 7 bases and J 1 base, leaving 13 bases between the germline ends. The CDR3 sequence: CASTSGTTNTEAFF. The CDR3 nucleotides are TGTGCCAGCACGTCCGGGACAACGAACACTGAAGCTTTCTTT.

The chain uses TRBV29-1 and TRBJ2-1; 9 positions agree with TRBD2. The V and J ends lost 4 bases and 4 bases, in that order; junction bases with no gene match: 8. Per the germline V gene, CDR1 is SQVTM and CDR2 is ANQGSEA. This CDR3 is built from 15 residues. CDR3 sequence reads: CSVGESGRPYNEQFF. CDR3 DNA: TGCAGCGTTGGGGAGAGCGGGAGGCCATACAATGAGCAGTTCTTC.

This chain connects TRBV6-1 to TRBJ1-2; a possible D gene is TRBD1 (5 bases). The length of the CDR3 is 15 residues. Germline-derived CDR1 and CDR2 are MNHNS and SASEGT. Between the trimmed V and J ends, which lost 1 base and 3 bases, there was a span of 12 bases. As DNA, the CDR3 is TGTGCCAGCAGTGAAGGCCGGGGGACTTACTATGGCTACACCTTC. It translates to CASSEGRGTYYGYTF.

The CDR3 DNA follows: TGTGCCAGCAGCTTTCTGTACGAGCAGTACTTC. The encoded protein is CASSFLYEQYF. The V gene is TRBV7-2, the J gene TRBJ2-7, with no clear D. Germline values: CDR1 SGHTA, CDR2 FQGNSA. The length of the CDR3 is 11 residues. V gave up 3 bases and J gave up 4 bases, with 4 bases separating them.

This chain connects TRBV4-2 to TRBJ2-2; 10 bases are shared with TRBD2. The J segment lost 6 bases and the V segment lost 3 bases, leaving 7 bases of the junction unmatched. The length of the CDR3 is 16 residues. The germline gives CDR1 LGHNA, CDR2 YNFKEQ. The CDR3 here is CASSHIAGGDPGELFF. The CDR3 region has the DNA TGTGCCAGCAGCCACATAGCGGGGGGTGACCCCGGGGAGCTGTTTTTT.

The gene calls are TRBV30 and TRBJ1-2, with a possible D match to TRBD1 (5 bases). Trimming took 0 bases from V and 8 from J, leaving 7 bases between them. The CDR3 spans 11 residues. The germline gives CDR1 GTSNPN, CDR2 SVGIG (reference sequence). CDR3 amino acids: CAWSVRGGYTF. DNA of the CDR3: TGTGCCTGGAGTGTACGGGGGGGCTACACCTTC.

Remarks on this clone: Its ends do not fully match the called genes, so a read error is possible. The chain couples TRBV7-7 to TRBJ2-4; weak D call: TRBD2 (5 bases). The CDR3 contains 13 residues. Germline V lookup: CDR1 SSHAT, CDR2 FNYEAQ (reference sequence). CDR3: CASSLLEQDIQYF. The CDR3 DNA sequence: TGTGCTAGCAGCTTACTAGAACAAGACATTCAGTACTTC.

This clone has a handful of counts. The chain uses TRBV7-9 and TRBJ1-5; D might be TRBD1 (5 bases). Trimming pared 3 bases from V and 6 bases from J, leaving 9 bases between. Germline V gene data show CDR1 as SEHNR and CDR2 as FQNEAQ (reference sequence). The CDR3 has 13 residues. This CDR3 is CASSFSGIQPQHF. For the CDR3, the DNA is TGTGCCAGCAGCTTCTCAGGGATTCAGCCCCAGCATTTT.

The chain links TRBV21-1 to TRBJ1-5. TRBV21-1 is listed as a pseudogene. The length of the CDR3 is 15 residues. The CDR3 bases are TGTGCCAGCAGCACCCTGGGAGTTAGCAATCAGCCCCAGCATTTT. As protein: CASSTLGVSNQPQHF.

The chain employs TRBV27 and TRBJ2-7; 12 bases agree with TRBD2. The CDR3 is 15 amino acids. With 3 bases clipped from V and 6 bases from J, the junction kept 6 bases outside the gene matches. Looked up from germline, CDR1 is MNHEY and CDR2 is SMNVEV (reference sequence). The CDR3 sequence is CASSFFPGLAGEQYF. CDR3 coding DNA: TGTGCCAGCAGTTTCTTCCCGGGACTAGCGGGCGAGCAGTACTTC.

In nucleotides, the CDR3 is TGTGCCAGCAGCGTCTTAGGGGGTGGACTAGCGGGAGGGCCAAGGACGCAGTATTTT. It encodes CASSVLGGGLAGGPRTQYF. This chain links TRBV9 with TRBJ2-3, with TRBD2 matching over 15 bases. The V and J ends lost 2 bases and 9 bases, in that order; junction bases with no gene match: 16. Germline assignment: CDR1 SGDLS and CDR2 YYNGEE. This CDR3 has 19 residues.

The table lists this clone with a few counts. The chain joins TRBV6-5 to TRBJ2-7, with 8 bases matching TRBD1. The junction had 1 base not matched to a gene; V was cut back by 5 bases and J by 7 bases. In germline, CDR1 is MNHEY, CDR2 SVGAGI. CDR3 size: 11 residues. CDR3 amino acids: CASSQGAEQYF. The CDR3 DNA reads TGTGCCAGCAGTCAGGGGGCTGAGCAGTACTTC.

The V gene is TRBV5-6, the J gene TRBJ2-4; tentatively, D is TRBD2 (7 bases). V lost 2 bases and J lost 6, with 12 bases in between. CDR3 length: 14 residues. Per the germline V gene, CDR1 is SGHDT and CDR2 is YYEEEE. Here the CDR3 DNA reads TGTGCCAGCAGCTTTGGGGGGGCGGGAAACATTCAGTACTTC. Translating gives CASSFGGAGNIQYF.

The chain combines TRBV5-1 with TRBJ2-1, with unresolved D. The CDR3 runs to 14 residues. CDR1 SGHRS and CDR2 YFSETQ come from the germline V gene. Trimming removed 2 bases from V and 7 bases from J, with 13 bases in between. DNA of the CDR3: TGCGCCAGCAGCTTAAGCGCAACCCGGAATGAGCAGTTCTTC. Translated: CASSLSATRNEQFF.

This rearrangement joins TRBV4-1 to TRBJ1-2; D gene unclear. The CDR3 runs 15 residues. Germline V gene sequence: CDR1 MGHRA, CDR2 YSYEKL. The germline V and J ends were trimmed by 3 bases and 6 bases, with 17 bases remaining between them. CDR3 sequence reads: CASSHTLGRLDGYTF. Here the CDR3 DNA reads TGCGCCAGCAGCCACACCTTGGGCAGGTTGGATGGCTACACCTTC.

The chain carries TRBV5-6 and TRBJ2-5; 7 bases align to TRBD1. Judging by the DNA end, TRBJ2-7 fits better; the J call may be wrong. Germline V CDR1 and CDR2: SGHDT, YYEEEE. CDR3 length: 14 amino acids. This CDR3 is CASSLEQGVYEQYF. The CDR3 DNA follows: TGTGCCAGCAGCTTGGAGCAGGGGGTCTACGAGCAGTACTTC.

This sequence joins TRBV28 and TRBJ1-1, with 7 bases lining up with TRBD1. The ends lost 6 bases at V and 1 base at J; junction bases unmatched: 11. Per the germline V gene, CDR1 is MDHEN and CDR2 is SYDVKM. The CDR3 is made up of 16 amino acids. The CDR3 nucleotides read TGTGCCAGCAGCGGCCGACAGGGACGGAGGAACACTGAAGCTTTCTTT. Translation: CASSGRQGRRNTEAFF.

This clone has only a few counts. This sequence joins TRBV5-1 and TRBJ2-6, with D possibly TRBD1 on 5 matching bases. V lost 1 base to trimming and J lost 0 bases, with 11 bases between them. CDR3 length: 17 amino acids. Germline V gene sequence: CDR1 SGHRS, CDR2 YFSETQ. CDR3: CASSLRIGDSGANVLTF. The CDR3 DNA reads TGCGCCAGCAGCTTGAGGATAGGGGACTCTGGGGCCAACGTCCTGACTTTC.

This clone was seen a single time. The chain is built from TRBV9 and TRBJ1-1, with D unresolved. This CDR3 spans 10 amino acids. The V gene's germline CDR1 is SGDLS and CDR2 YYNGEE. With 6 bases removed from V and 8 bases from J, the gap between germline ends came to 8 bases. The CDR3 protein is CASNPQEAFF. The CDR3 DNA reads TGTGCCAGCAATCCCCAGGAAGCTTTCTTT.

This clone appeared a few times. This likely reflects a read error, since a far larger clone is one base away. V gene TRBV4-1 combines with J gene TRBJ1-1, with D perhaps matching TRBD1 (6 bases). CDR3 length equals 15 residues. V lost 1 base, J lost 8 bases, and 17 bases lay in between. From germline, CDR1 is MGHRA and CDR2 YSYEKL. CDR3 in DNA: TGCGCCAGCAGCCAAGGCGCGGGGGGCCTCGCGGAAGCTTTCTTT. The encoded protein is CASSQGAGGLAEAFF.

This clone was picked up a small number of times. This rearrangement joins TRBV9 to TRBJ2-2; D not certain. This CDR3 has 13 amino acids. V lost 2 bases and J lost 3, with 5 bases in between. Germline V gene data show CDR1 as SGDLS and CDR2 as YYNGEE. CDR3 region: CASSVTDTGELFF. CDR3 coding DNA: TGTGCCAGCAGCGTCACAGACACCGGGGAGCTGTTTTTT.

The rearrangement links TRBV5-1 to TRBJ2-5; 11 bases align to TRBD2. With the DNA end fitting TRBJ2-7 better, the J assignment may be wrong. The germline V gene encodes CDR1 SGHRS and CDR2 YFSETQ. The CDR3 runs 13 residues. The CDR3 loop reads CASSGTSGYEQYF. The DNA for the CDR3 is TGCGCCAGCTCCGGGACTAGCGGCTACGAGCAGTACTTC.

The chain carries TRBV4-2 and TRBJ1-6; no clear D gene. The CDR3 is made up of 16 amino acids. CDR1 is LGHNA, CDR2 YNFKEQ, per germline. Trimming removed 8 bases at V and 0 bases at J, with 14 bases between. CDR3 sequence (DNA): TGTGCCAGCCGCCCCCGCCTGAGCTCCTATAATTCACCCCTCCACTTT. Protein product: CASRPRLSSYNSPLHF.

The rearrangement joins TRBV28 to TRBJ2-1, with 11 bases matching TRBD2. CDR1 and CDR2 from the germline V gene are MDHEN and SYDVKM. Trimming at V came to 1 base and at J to 2 bases, leaving 4 bases not matched to a gene. The CDR3 totals 17 residues. In nucleotides, the CDR3 is TGTGCCAGCAGTTTATTCCGGACTAGCGGGCCCTACAATGAGCAGTTCTTC. Its translation: CASSLFRTSGPYNEQFF.

This clone was observed once. The V call is TRBV28, the J call TRBJ1-5; 7 positions agree with TRBD1. This CDR3 has 14 amino acids. Germline CDR1 and CDR2: MDHEN and SYDVKM. J lost 5 bases, V lost 5 bases, and 6 bases had no gene match. The CDR3 DNA reads as TGTGCCAGCAGTAACCAGGGGGAGCATCAGCCCCAGCATTTT. It specifies CASSNQGEHQPQHF.

The chain recombines TRBV7-2 with TRBJ2-5; D remains ambiguous. The CDR3 contains 12 residues. Germline CDR1 SGHTA, CDR2 FQGNSA. Trimming shortened V by 5 bases and J by 2 bases, and 6 bases separated the two germline ends. DNA of the CDR3: TGTGCCAGCAGCACCTATCAAGAGACCCAGTACTTC. The encoded protein is CASSTYQETQYF.